Included here is one TCR beta chain sequence, with context. The source of the sample is a study of identical twins. TCRdb itself ran the 5' RACE reads through MiXCR, one entry per CDR3 protein. Of hundreds of thousands of distinct CDR3 sequences listed, 15% to 20% are singletons. Trimming shortened V by 2 bases and J by 13 bases, and 16 bases separated the two germline ends. The CDR3 is 13 residues long. Per germline, CDR1 SGHRS and CDR2 YFSETQ. These data were likewise used in another study, on T cells expressing NK-cell markers.

V usage is TRBV5-1 and J usage is TRBJ2-1; D remains unclear. This clonotype was obtained from a woman aged 18-29 years in good health. Sequences were obtained from PBMCs. The CDR3 sequence is CASSFRAGQLQFF. CDR3 in DNA: TGCGCCAGCAGCTTTAGGGCAGGCCAATTACAGTTCTTC.